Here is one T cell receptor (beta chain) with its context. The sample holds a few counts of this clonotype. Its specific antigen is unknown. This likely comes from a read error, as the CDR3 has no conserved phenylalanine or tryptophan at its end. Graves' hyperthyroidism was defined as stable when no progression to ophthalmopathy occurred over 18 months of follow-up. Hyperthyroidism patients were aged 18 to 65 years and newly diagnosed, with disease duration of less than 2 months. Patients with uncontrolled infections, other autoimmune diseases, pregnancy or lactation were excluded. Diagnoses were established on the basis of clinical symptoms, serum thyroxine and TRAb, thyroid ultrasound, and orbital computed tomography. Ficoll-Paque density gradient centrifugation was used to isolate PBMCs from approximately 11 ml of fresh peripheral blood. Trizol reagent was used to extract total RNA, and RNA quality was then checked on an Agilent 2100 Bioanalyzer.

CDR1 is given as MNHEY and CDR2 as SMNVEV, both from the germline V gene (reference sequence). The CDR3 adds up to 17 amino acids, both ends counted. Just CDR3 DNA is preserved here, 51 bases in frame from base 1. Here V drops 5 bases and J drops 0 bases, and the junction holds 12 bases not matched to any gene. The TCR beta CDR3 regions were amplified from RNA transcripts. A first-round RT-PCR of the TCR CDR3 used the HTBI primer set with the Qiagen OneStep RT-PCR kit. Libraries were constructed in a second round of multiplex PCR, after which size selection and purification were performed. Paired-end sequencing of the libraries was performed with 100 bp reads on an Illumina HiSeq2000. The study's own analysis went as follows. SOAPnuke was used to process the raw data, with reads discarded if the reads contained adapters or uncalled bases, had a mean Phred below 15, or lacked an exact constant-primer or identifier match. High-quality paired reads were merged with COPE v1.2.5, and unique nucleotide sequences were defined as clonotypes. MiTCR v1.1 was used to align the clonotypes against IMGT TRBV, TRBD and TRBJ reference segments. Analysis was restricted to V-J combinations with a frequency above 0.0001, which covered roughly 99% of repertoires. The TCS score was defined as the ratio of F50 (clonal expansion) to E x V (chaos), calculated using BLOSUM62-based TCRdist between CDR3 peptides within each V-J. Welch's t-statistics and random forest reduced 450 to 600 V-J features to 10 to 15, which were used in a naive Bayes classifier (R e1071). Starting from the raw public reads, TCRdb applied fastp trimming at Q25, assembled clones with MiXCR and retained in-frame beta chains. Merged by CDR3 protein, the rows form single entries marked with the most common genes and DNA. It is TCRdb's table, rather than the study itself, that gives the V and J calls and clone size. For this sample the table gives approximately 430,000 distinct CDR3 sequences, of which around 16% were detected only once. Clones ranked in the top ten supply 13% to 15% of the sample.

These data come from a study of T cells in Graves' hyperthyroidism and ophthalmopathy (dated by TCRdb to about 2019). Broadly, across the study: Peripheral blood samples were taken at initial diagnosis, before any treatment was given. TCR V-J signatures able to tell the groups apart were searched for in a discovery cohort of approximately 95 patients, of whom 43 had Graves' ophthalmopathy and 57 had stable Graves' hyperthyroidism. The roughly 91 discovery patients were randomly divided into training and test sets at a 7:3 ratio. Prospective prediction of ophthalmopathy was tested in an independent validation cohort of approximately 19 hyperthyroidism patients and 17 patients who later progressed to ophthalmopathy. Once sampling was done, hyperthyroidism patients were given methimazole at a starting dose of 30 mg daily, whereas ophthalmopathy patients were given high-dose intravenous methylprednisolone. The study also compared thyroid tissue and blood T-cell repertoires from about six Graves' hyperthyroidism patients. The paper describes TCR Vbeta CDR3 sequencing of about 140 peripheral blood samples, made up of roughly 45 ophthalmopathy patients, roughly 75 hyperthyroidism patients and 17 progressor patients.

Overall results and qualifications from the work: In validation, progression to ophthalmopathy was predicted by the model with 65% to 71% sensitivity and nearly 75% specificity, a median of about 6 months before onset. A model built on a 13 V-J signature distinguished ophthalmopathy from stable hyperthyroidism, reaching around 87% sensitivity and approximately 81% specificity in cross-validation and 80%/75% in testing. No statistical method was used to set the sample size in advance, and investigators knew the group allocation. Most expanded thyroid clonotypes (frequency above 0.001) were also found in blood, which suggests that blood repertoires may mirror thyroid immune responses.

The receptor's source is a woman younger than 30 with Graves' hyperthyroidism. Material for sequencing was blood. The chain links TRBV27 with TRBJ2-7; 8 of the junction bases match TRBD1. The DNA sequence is TGTGCCAGCAGTCCTAGCCTGGGACAGGAGCGCTCCTACGAGCAGTACTCC. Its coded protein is CASSPSLGQERSYEQYS.